A single sample gave rise to the 12 T cell receptor beta chains below, sequenced in a study of PD-1 blockade in mismatch repair-deficient tumors. Sequencing used immunoSEQ multiplex PCR; TCRdb keeps in-frame clones, though not all of them. This sample has about 130,000 clones, with about 88% found just once. The source material was peripheral blood, sampled approximately 72 weeks after starting pembrolizumab. These receptors all come from an adult with mismatch repair-deficient cancer.

The V and J genes are TRBV13 and TRBJ2-3; 7 bases are a match to TRBD2. Germline assignment: CDR1 PRHDT and CDR2 FYEKMQ (reference sequence). V dropped 4 bases and J dropped 11; count of bases not matched to a gene: 6. The CDR3 loop spans 12 amino acids. CDR3 bases: TGTGCCAGCAGCTCTGGACTAGTAAGGCAGTATTTT. Translation: CASSSGLVRQYF.

The V call is TRBV25-1, the J call TRBJ2-5, with D possibly matching TRBD2 (5 bases). Trimming removed 1 base at V and 5 bases at J, with 5 bases between. The germline V gene encodes CDR1 MGHDK and CDR2 SYGVNS. The CDR3 runs to 12 residues. CDR3 loop: CASSEWEETQYF. In DNA, the CDR3 is TGTGCCAGCAGTGAATGGGAGGAGACCCAGTACTTC.

The chain employs TRBV4-1 and TRBJ2-1; D remains ambiguous. V lost 3 bases and J 0 bases, leaving 12 bases between the germline ends. Germline lookup yields CDR1 MGHRA and CDR2 YSYEKL. There are 16 residues in the CDR3. CDR3 loop: CASSQGYLSSYNEQFF. CDR3 DNA sequence: TGCGCCAGCAGCCAGGGATATTTGAGCTCCTACAATGAGCAGTTCTTC.

V is TRBV28 and J is TRBJ2-7, with 8 bases fitting TRBD1. The J segment lost 3 bases and the V segment lost 6 bases, leaving 16 bases of the junction unmatched. This CDR3 has 17 amino acids. Germline V gives CDR1 MDHEN, CDR2 SYDVKM. CDR3 coding DNA: TGTGCCAGCAGGGGGGATCCGGACAGGGCCACATACTACGAGCAGTACTTC. It encodes CASRGDPDRATYYEQYF.

The CDR3 spells CASSFSGSAYEQYF. The CDR3 bases are TGTGCCAGCAGCTTCAGCGGGAGCGCCTACGAGCAGTACTTC. The chain uses TRBV7-2 and TRBJ2-7, with 8 bases lining up with TRBD2. From germline, CDR1 is SGHTA and CDR2 FQGNSA. There are 14 residues in the CDR3. V lost 3 bases, J lost 2 bases, and 3 bases stayed unmatched.

The chain employs TRBV12-5 and TRBJ2-7; D might be TRBD1 (6 bases). Germline V CDR1 and CDR2: LGHNT, FRNRAP. The CDR3 is 15 residues long. Trimming cost V 0 bases and J 1 base, with 10 bases left between them. CDR3 sequence reads: CASGLVQGLSYEQYF. CDR3 in DNA: TGTGCTAGTGGTTTGGTACAGGGATTATCCTACGAGCAGTACTTC.

The J gene is TRBJ2-3, the V gene TRBV14; 10 bases map to TRBD1. Looked up from germline, CDR1 is SGHDN and CDR2 is FVKESK. The CDR3 runs 19 residues. V lost 0 bases and J lost 1; bases outside the gene matches: 10. The CDR3 spells CASSQDGTGASRGTDTQYF. The CDR3 nucleotides read TGTGCCAGCAGCCAAGATGGGACAGGGGCCTCTCGGGGCACAGATACGCAGTATTTT.

The chain combines TRBV7-7 with TRBJ2-5; D is possibly TRBD1 (5 bases). Germline lookup yields CDR1 SSHAT and CDR2 FNYEAQ (reference sequence). The CDR3 has 15 amino acids. The CDR3 sequence is CAPTQLIRQRETQYF. CDR3 in DNA: TGTGCTCCCACCCAGCTTATACGACAGAGGGAGACCCAGTACTTC.

J is TRBJ1-3 and V is TRBV7-9, with D unclear. Germline CDR1 is SEHNR and CDR2 is FQNEAQ (reference sequence). The CDR3 extends over 15 amino acids. V lost 5 bases and J 0 bases, leaving 11 bases between the germline ends. The CDR3 sequence: CASSRRLGSGNTIYF. CDR3 in DNA: TGTGCCAGCAGCCGCCGGCTGGGCTCTGGAAACACCATATATTTT. Full variable domain (remainder filled in from reference TRBV7-9 and TRBJ1-3): DTGVSQNPRHKITKRGQNVTFRCDPISEHNRLYWYRQTLGQGPEFLTYFQNEAQLEKSRLLSDRFSAERPKGSFSTLEIQRTEQGDSAMYLCASSRRLGSGNTIYFGEGSWLTVV.

The CDR3 spells CASSPVQTGYTEAFF. CDR3 sequence (DNA): TGTGCCAGCAGCCCAGTGCAGACAGGATACACTGAAGCTTTCTTT. The genes are TRBV11-2 and TRBJ1-1; weak D call: TRBD1 (6 bases). There are 15 residues in the CDR3. Germline V lookup: CDR1 SGHAT, CDR2 FQNNGV. Trimming took off 5 bases at V and 3 bases at J, with 16 bases between the two ends.

The V call is TRBV10-2, the J call TRBJ2-3; 8 nucleotides match TRBD2. This CDR3 comprises 13 residues. Germline CDR1 reads WSHSY; CDR2 reads SAAADI. V gave up 7 bases and J gave up 0 bases; unmatched junction bases: 0. CDR3 sequence: CASTSGSTDTQYF. The CDR3 bases are TGCGCCAGCACTAGCGGGAGCACAGATACGCAGTATTTT.

The chain recombines TRBV5-4 with TRBJ1-4; a possible D gene is TRBD1 (6 bases). CDR3 length: 15 residues. V lost 5 bases and J 3 bases, leaving 14 bases between the germline ends. Germline loops: CDR1 SGHNT, CDR2 YYREEE (reference sequence). The CDR3 bases are TGTGCCAGCAGTCAAGACACAGGGCCTAATGAAAAACTGTTTTTT. Encoded protein: CASSQDTGPNEKLFF.